This T cell receptor beta chain was obtained from a study of blood T cell repertoires in COVID-19. Across the whole study: Acute and convalescent COVID-19 specimens originated in the United States, Italy and Spain.

This CDR3 is 16 amino acids long. Trimming cost V 2 bases and J 2 bases, with 17 bases left between them. In germline, CDR1 is SGDLS, CDR2 YYNGEE. TCRdb keeps only in-frame clones here, not all; method: immunoSEQ multiplex PCR. This repertoire shows around 89,000 clones, approximately 88% found once; its top ten account for 0.47%. The receptor was isolated from a man between 60 and 70 years old with acute or convalescent COVID-19. The rearrangement joins TRBV9 to TRBJ2-7; D call uncertain. The source material was peripheral blood. Here the CDR3 reads CASSVGFRSSAYEQYF. DNA for the CDR3: TGTGCCAGCAGCGTCGGGTTTAGGAGCTCCGCCTACGAGCAGTACTTC. The full variable domain, completed using reference TRBV9 and TRBJ2-7, is DSGVTQTPKHLITATGQRVTLRCSPRSGDLSVYWYQQSLDQGLQFLIQYYNGEERAKGNILERFSAQQFPDLHSELNLSSLELGDSALYFCASSVGFRSSAYEQYFGPGTRLTVT.